This paragraph reports one T cell receptor (beta chain). Germline CDR1 SGHDN, CDR2 FVKESK. This CDR3 has 11 residues. V was pared by 1 base and J by 6 bases, with 4 bases between. Extracted from the samples, RNA was reverse transcribed into cDNA to serve as the sequencing template. Profiling relied on immunoSEQ multiplex PCR, and the TCRdb table lists in-frame clones only, not all of them. The sample consists of 60,000 to 70,000 clones, around half of them appearing once. These data belong to a study of CD8+ T cells in alopecia areata. The receptor was isolated from a human donor with alopecia areata. The rearrangement links TRBV14 to TRBJ2-7; D remains ambiguous. The starting material was CD8+ T cells sorted from blood, obtained at week 0. Here the CDR3 DNA reads TGTGCCAGCAGCCAAGCCCGCGAGCAGTACTTC. Translating it yields CASSQAREQYF.